This TCR beta chain was identified in a study of monozygotic twins with inflammatory bowel disease. General observations from the study: The data did not back a single strong IBD-associated clonotype or signal.

Worth noting for this clonotype: Its target is not known.

The germline CDR1 and CDR2 sequences are LNHNV and YYDKDF (reference sequence). There are 17 residues in the CDR3. TCRdb processed the 5' RACE reads again and assigns one entry to each CDR3 protein, with no DNA. This sample's table reports approximately 160,000 distinct CDR3 sequences. Source material: blood. V is TRBV15 and J is TRBJ1-4; TCRdb's assignment of TRBD1 cannot be checked, as there is no DNA. This receptor was identified in a human donor with ulcerative colitis or Crohn's disease, or a healthy co-twin of an affected twin (not recorded which). CDR3 sequence: CATSAQGFGATNEKLFF.